The text below deals with one T cell receptor beta chain. Its antigen is unidentified. This CDR3 is 16 amino acids long. After removal of 4 bases from V and 6 bases from J, the junction contained 7 bases not matched to a gene. Germline values: CDR1 SGHTA, CDR2 FQGNSA. The data stem from a study of cytomegalovirus exposure and HLA in healthy donors. Whole-study findings and limits: In a later analysis, around 18,000 TCR beta sequences were associated with HLA alleles at 0.05 false discovery rate. In an earlier analysis, most TCR beta V segments were productive about 87% or about 30% of the time. TCR beta sequences reportedly predicted most subjects' HLA-A and HLA-B alleles accurately.

Primers included in the PCR were 60 Vbeta and 13 Jbeta primers. The table came from immunoSEQ multiplex PCR; TCRdb's copy has only in-frame clones and leaves some out. The sample has roughly 110,000 clones; over 60% are singletons. The clonotype originates from a man aged 30 to 39 in good health and CMV-seropositive. What was sequenced was PBMCs. The chain links TRBV7-2 to TRBJ2-5, with 14 positions matching TRBD2. The CDR3 DNA follows: TGTGCCAGCAGCTCCACCAGACTAGCGGGGGGGCAGACCCAGTACTTC. As protein: CASSSTRLAGGQTQYF.